The clone carrying this T cell receptor (beta chain) was seen a few times. Its antigen is unidentified. The data belong to a study of T-cell reconstitution after alpha-beta-depleted transplantation in children. Study-level points and caveats: Diversity of TCRbeta at day 60 was high in some patients, arising from surviving recipient T cells and thymic progenitors. Several hundred rapidly expanded clones from non-depleted graft cells reportedly supplied alpha-beta T cells about two months post-transplant. Newly made T cells mostly supplied T-cell counts and diversity one year after transplant.

The length of the CDR3 is 18 residues. CDR1 is SGHAT and CDR2 is FQDESV in the germline V gene (reference sequence). V lost 5 bases, J lost 2 bases, and 13 bases stayed unmatched. Unique molecular identifiers were incorporated into the prepared TCRbeta library. Using its own MiXCR run on the PCR reads, TCRdb lists one record per CDR3 protein. There are about 440,000 distinct CDR3 sequences in the sample; about 45% occur only once, and about 30% lies in the top ten. This receptor was identified in a girl aged 2 to 10 with aplastic anemia, due to receive a stem cell transplant. The sequences come from PBMCs, collected before TCRalphabeta/CD19-depleted stem cell transplant. The chain uses TRBV11-1 and TRBJ2-1, with 9 bases lining up with TRBD1. CDR3 protein: CASSPGGARQGAYNEQFF. CDR3 DNA: TGTGCCAGCAGCCCAGGGGGAGCTCGACAGGGGGCCTACAATGAGCAGTTCTTC. Looking up the rest from reference TRBV11-1 and TRBJ2-1 gives the full variable domain: EAEVAQSPRYKITEKSQAVAFWCDPISGHATLYWYRQILGQGPELLVQFQDESVVDDSQLPKDRFSAERLKGVDSTLKIQPAELGDSAMYLCASSPGGARQGAYNEQFFGPGTRLTVL.